The present T cell receptor beta chain was sequenced within a study of cytomegalovirus exposure and HLA in healthy donors. As for the study in general: When 350 to 400 donors were genotyped, just over 80% of them were found to fall in the Caucasian-associated ancestry cluster.

Study conclusions and caveats: For most subjects, TCR beta sequences were reported to predict HLA-A and HLA-B alleles with accuracy. More clonal expansion characterized HLA-associated TCR beta chains than equally common others in a later analysis. Available immune exposure information covered CMV serostatus only.

Notes on this clone: Its target is unknown.

The germline V gene encodes CDR1 MNHEY and CDR2 SVGAGI. CDR3 length equals 13 residues. V lost 6 bases and J 6 bases, leaving 15 bases between the germline ends. The PCR used 60 Vbeta and 13 Jbeta primers. Measured with immunoSEQ multiplex PCR; TCRdb has only the in-frame clones, and not every one. The data contain 120,000 or so clones, roughly three quarters of them singletons. The V call is TRBV6-5, the J call TRBJ2-7; a possible D gene is TRBD2 (6 bases). This clonotype was sampled from a man aged 50-59 years in good health and CMV-seropositive. The sequencing input was PBMCs. CDR3 nucleotide sequence: TGTGCCAGCAGACGGAAGAGGGAGGCCGAGCAGTACTTC. Translation gives CASRRKREAEQYF.